This T cell receptor beta chain was sequenced for a study of T-cell reconstitution after alpha-beta-depleted transplantation in children (dated by TCRdb to the mid-2010s). For the study in its entirety: The study quantitatively tracked T-cell immune reconstitution after TCRalphabeta/CD19-depleted allogeneic hematopoietic cell transplantation in children using TCR repertoire profiling. Study-wide findings and limitations: Over the following months the frequencies of hyperexpanded clones went down, and after one year T-cell counts and TCRbeta diversity were mostly credited to newly produced T cells. Apparently early alphabetaT-cell count recovery about two months after transplant reportedly relied on only several hundred rapidly expanded clones derived from non-depleted graft cells. In some patients, the high TCRbeta diversity seen at day 60 was put down to recipient T cells and intrathymic progenitors that had survived conditioning.

Interpreted using the paper, the treatment or condition label stands for: allogeneic hematopoietic cell transplantation with graft depleted of TCRalphabeta T cells and CD19 B cells. TCRalphabeta/CD19-depleted allogeneic hematopoietic cell grafts were given to the transplant recipients, all of whom were children. The CDR3 goes from the cysteine to the phenylalanine over 13 residues. Just CDR3 DNA is preserved here, 39 bases in frame from base 1. V is shortened by 5 bases, J by 3 bases, and the region joining them spans 11 bases. From a lookup of the germline V gene, CDR1 and CDR2 are SGHRS and YFSETQ. The library was obtained by PCR. The sequencer listed for this sample is Illumina HiSeq 2500. Molecular barcoding was employed in the preparation of TCR libraries, with unique molecular identifiers being used to normalize TCRbeta repertoire quantification. Starting from the raw public reads, TCRdb applied fastp trimming at Q25, assembled clones with MiXCR and retained in-frame beta chains. Each record represents a unique CDR3 protein, reported with the most common genes and DNA among its rows. The sample table lists some 830,000 distinct CDR3 sequences, roughly 16% of them with a count of one. In total, the top ten clones hold 5% of the sample.

This clonotype was observed a handful of times. Its recognized antigen is unknown. Base qualities were left out, and no much larger clone turns up one base away. Sequencing was performed on PBMCs, mostly from graft donor cells, taken 360 days after TCRalphabeta/CD19-depleted stem cell transplant. This receptor was obtained from a male patient aged 5 to 17 who had a stem cell transplant for acute lymphoblastic leukemia, so the T cells may come from the graft donor. Here the chain combines TRBV5-1 and TRBJ2-5; the D gene assignment is ambiguous. CDR3 region: CASRAGSEETQYF. The nucleotides read TGCGCCAGCAGGGCCGGGTCAGAAGAGACCCAGTACTTC.